This T cell receptor (beta chain) was profiled in a study of cytomegalovirus exposure and HLA in healthy donors. Germline V CDR1 and CDR2: SGHDN, FVKESK. This CDR3 is 16 amino acids long. PCR involved 60 Vbeta and 13 Jbeta primers. The table came from immunoSEQ multiplex PCR; TCRdb's copy has only in-frame clones and leaves some out. Found here are 150,000 to 200,000 clones, about 78% of them singletons; the top ten hold more than 5%. Study results and limitations: Later analysis identified about 17,000 TCR beta sequences associated with HLA alleles, using a false discovery rate threshold of 0.05. Beyond CMV serostatus, there was no information to go on about immune exposure.

A note on this clone: Antigen specificity is unknown.

This chain joins TRBV14 and TRBJ2-5, with D tentatively TRBD2 (5 bases). With the DNA end fitting TRBJ2-7 better, the J assignment may be wrong. This clonotype was sampled from a man aged 40-50 years in good health and CMV-seronegative. Sequenced material: PBMCs. The DNA for the CDR3 is TGTGCCAGCAGCCAAGAATCACTTCGGGGATCCTACGAGCAGTACTTC. Its translation is CASSQESLRGSYEQYF.